The T cell receptor (beta chain) under discussion was sequenced for a study of T cell responses to AZD1222 COVID-19 vaccine. V was cut by 3 bases and J by 2 bases, with 7 bases left in between. CDR3 length: 13 residues. Germline V gene lookup returns CDR1 MDHEN and CDR2 SYDVKM. Only one count was recorded for this clone. Generated by immunoSEQ multiplex PCR, the TCRdb table keeps only in-frame clones and is missing some. The sample shows 95,000 to 120,000 clones, about 82% of them seen only once. The source of this sequence is an adult in good health. The gene calls are TRBV28 and TRBJ1-2; no clear D gene. Here the sequenced sample was peripheral blood, taken on day 0 of AZD1222 vaccination. In nucleotides, the CDR3 is TGTGCCAGCAGTTTCGTGAACAACTATGGCTACACCTTC. Encoded protein: CASSFVNNYGYTF.